This T cell receptor beta chain was sequenced in a study of cytomegalovirus exposure and HLA in healthy donors. The PCR made use of 60 Vbeta and 13 Jbeta primers. Sequenced by immunoSEQ multiplex PCR; TCRdb stores in-frame clones only, minus some. The repertoire holds roughly 200,000 clones, about 12% seen once, with more than 7% in the top ten. The sample holds a few counts of this clone. The specimen sequenced was PBMCs. The sequence was collected from a man between 45 and 60 years old in good health and CMV-seropositive.

The CDR3 nucleotides read TGTGCCAGCAGCGTAGACACCAGCACAGATACGCAGTATTTT. Translating it yields CASSVDTSTDTQYF. This rearrangement joins TRBV7-9 to TRBJ2-3; no clear D. The V gene's germline CDR1 is SEHNR and CDR2 FQNEAQ (reference sequence). V was shortened by 5 bases and J by 0 bases, with 9 bases between the two germline ends. The CDR3 has 14 residues.